Presented here are 5 T cell receptor beta chains from one specimen sequenced in a study of shared clonotypes between healthy human individuals. The method was immunoSEQ multiplex PCR; TCRdb's version includes in-frame clones alone and lacks a portion of them. The sample contains 1.5 million to 2.5 million clones, roughly 94% of which appear only once. Terminally differentiated effector memory CD45RA+ cells were excluded from the naive CD8 cells, which were CD45RO-negative and positively selected for CCR7. Specimen: naive CD8+ T cells sorted from blood. These receptor sequences come from a man younger than 30 in good health.

The chain couples TRBV11-3 to TRBJ2-7, with TRBD2 as a possible D gene (6 bases). Germline V gives CDR1 SGHNT, CDR2 YENEEA. With 1 base removed from V and 5 bases from J, the gap between germline ends came to 9 bases. CDR3 length equals 13 residues. The CDR3 loop is CASSLVGGDEQYF. Written as DNA, the CDR3 is TGTGCCAGCAGCTTAGTAGGAGGGGACGAGCAGTACTTC.

Worth noting for this clone: The sample has other DNA sequences that encode this CDR3 too. The chain is built from TRBV28 and TRBJ1-6; D remains ambiguous. The CDR3 totals 11 residues. V lost 2 bases and J 9 bases, leaving 2 bases between the germline ends. From germline, CDR1 is MDHEN and CDR2 SYDVKM. CDR3 nucleotide sequence: TGTGCCAGCAGTTTAGGTTCACCCCTCCACTTT. Protein: CASSLGSPLHF. Complete variable domain (other parts from reference TRBV28 and TRBJ1-6): DVKVTQSSRYLVKRTGEKVFLECVQDMDHENMFWYRQDPGLGLRLIYFSYDVKMKEKGDIPEGYSVSREKKERFSLILESASTNQTSMYLCASSLGSPLHFGNGTRLTVT.

This chain connects TRBV5-4 to TRBJ2-7, with a tentative D call TRBD2 (5 bases). Germline CDR1 and CDR2: SGHNT and YYREEE (reference sequence). The CDR3 is 15 residues long. V dropped 3 bases and J dropped 4 bases, with 17 bases sitting between them. DNA for the CDR3: TGTGCCAGCAGCTCCGGGTCGATCCCGGGGTACGAGCAGTACTTC. This gives the protein CASSSGSIPGYEQYF.

The chain is built from TRBV10-2 and TRBJ2-5; 8 bases align to TRBD2. V lost 3 bases and J lost 5; bases outside the gene matches: 8. The CDR3 totals 15 residues. From germline, CDR1 is WSHSY and CDR2 SAAADI. The CDR3 reads CASSDAPSGLETQYF. The CDR3 region has the DNA TGCGCCAGCAGTGACGCTCCTAGCGGGCTGGAGACCCAGTACTTC.

V usage is TRBV6-5 and J usage is TRBJ2-3; 10 bases map to TRBD2. Trimming at V came to 2 bases and at J to 2 bases, leaving 4 bases not matched to a gene. This CDR3 comprises 16 residues. Germline CDR1 and CDR2: MNHEY and SVGAGI. CDR3 DNA: TGTGCCAGCAGTTACCCAGCGGGAGGGCCCACAGATACGCAGTATTTT. Translated: CASSYPAGGPTDTQYF.